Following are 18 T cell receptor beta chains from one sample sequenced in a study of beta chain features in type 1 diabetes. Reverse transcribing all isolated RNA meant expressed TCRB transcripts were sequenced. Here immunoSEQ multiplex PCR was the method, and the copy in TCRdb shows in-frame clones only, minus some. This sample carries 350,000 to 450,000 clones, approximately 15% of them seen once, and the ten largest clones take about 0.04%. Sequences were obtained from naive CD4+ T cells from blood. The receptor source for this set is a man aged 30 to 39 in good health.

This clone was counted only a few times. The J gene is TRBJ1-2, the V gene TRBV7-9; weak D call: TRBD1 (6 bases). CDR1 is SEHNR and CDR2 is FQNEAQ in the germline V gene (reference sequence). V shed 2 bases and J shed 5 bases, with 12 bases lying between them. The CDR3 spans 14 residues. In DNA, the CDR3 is TGTGCCAGCAGCTTACAGGGGACGGCATATGGCTACACCTTC. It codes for CASSLQGTAYGYTF. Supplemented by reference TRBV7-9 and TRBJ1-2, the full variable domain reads DTGVSQNPRHKITKRGQNVTFRCDPISEHNRLYWYRQTLGQGPEFLTYFQNEAQLEKSRLLSDRFSAERPKGSFSTLEIQRTEQGDSAMYLCASSLQGTAYGYTFGSGTRLTVV.

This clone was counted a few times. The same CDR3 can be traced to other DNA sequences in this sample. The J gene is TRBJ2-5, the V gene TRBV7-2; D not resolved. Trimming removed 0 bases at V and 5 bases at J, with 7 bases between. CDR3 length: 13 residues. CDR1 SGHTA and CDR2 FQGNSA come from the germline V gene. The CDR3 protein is CASSLALGETQYF. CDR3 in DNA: TGTGCCAGCAGCTTAGCGCTGGGGGAGACCCAGTACTTC.

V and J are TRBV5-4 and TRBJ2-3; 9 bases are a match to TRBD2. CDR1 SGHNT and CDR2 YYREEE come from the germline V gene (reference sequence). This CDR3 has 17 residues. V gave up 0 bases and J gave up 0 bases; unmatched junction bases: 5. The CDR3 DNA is TGTGCCAGCAGCTTGGCAAACCTAGCGGGGAGCACAGATACGCAGTATTTT. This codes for CASSLANLAGSTDTQYF. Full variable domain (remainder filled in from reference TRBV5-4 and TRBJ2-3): ETGVTQSPTHLIKTRGQQVTLRCSSQSGHNTVSWYQQALGQGPQFIFQYYREEENGRGNFPPRFSGLQFPNYSSELNVNALELDDSALYLCASSLANLAGSTDTQYFGPGTRLTVL.

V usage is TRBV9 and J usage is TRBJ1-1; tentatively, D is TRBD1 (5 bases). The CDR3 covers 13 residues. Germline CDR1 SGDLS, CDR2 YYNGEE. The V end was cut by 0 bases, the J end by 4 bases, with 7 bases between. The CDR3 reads CASSVARGTEAFF. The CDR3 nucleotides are TGTGCCAGCAGCGTAGCTAGGGGCACTGAAGCTTTCTTT.

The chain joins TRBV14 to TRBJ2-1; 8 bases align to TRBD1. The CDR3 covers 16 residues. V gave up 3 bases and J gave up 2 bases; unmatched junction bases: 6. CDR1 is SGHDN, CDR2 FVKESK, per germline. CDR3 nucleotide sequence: TGTGCCAGCAGCCAGCACCGGGACAGGACCTACAATGAGCAGTTCTTC. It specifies CASSQHRDRTYNEQFF.

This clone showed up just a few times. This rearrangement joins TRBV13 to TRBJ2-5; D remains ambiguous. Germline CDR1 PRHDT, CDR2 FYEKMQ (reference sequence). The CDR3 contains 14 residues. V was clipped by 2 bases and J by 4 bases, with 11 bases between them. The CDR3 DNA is TGTGCCAGCAGCTTATTGGAATTTGGAGAGACCCAGTACTTC. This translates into CASSLLEFGETQYF.

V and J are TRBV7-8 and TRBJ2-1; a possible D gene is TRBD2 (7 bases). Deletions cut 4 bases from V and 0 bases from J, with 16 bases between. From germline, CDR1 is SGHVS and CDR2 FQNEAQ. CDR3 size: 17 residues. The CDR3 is CASSSRGGGRSYNEQFF. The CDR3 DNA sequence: TGTGCCAGCAGCTCGAGAGGCGGGGGCCGCTCCTACAATGAGCAGTTCTTC.

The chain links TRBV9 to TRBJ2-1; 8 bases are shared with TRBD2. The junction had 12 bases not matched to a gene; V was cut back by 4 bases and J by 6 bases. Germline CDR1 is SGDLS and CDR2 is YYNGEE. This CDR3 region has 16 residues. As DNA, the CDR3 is TGTGCCAGCAGCCCTTTGGGGAGCGGGAGAGGCAATGAGCAGTTCTTC. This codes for CASSPLGSGRGNEQFF.

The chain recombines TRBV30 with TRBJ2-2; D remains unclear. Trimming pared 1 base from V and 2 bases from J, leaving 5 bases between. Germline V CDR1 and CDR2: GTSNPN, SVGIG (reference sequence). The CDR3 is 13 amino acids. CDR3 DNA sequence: TGTGCCTGGAGTGAAGAAAACACCGGGGAGCTGTTTTTT. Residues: CAWSEENTGELFF.

In DNA, the CDR3 is TGTGCCAGCAGCCTAGACAGACAGGAAGCTTTCTTT. It is translated as CASSLDRQEAFF. V gene TRBV13 combines with J gene TRBJ1-1; D is perhaps TRBD1 (5 bases). The CDR3 spans 12 residues. Germline V gives CDR1 PRHDT, CDR2 FYEKMQ (reference sequence). Trimming removed 5 bases at V and 8 bases at J, with 12 bases between. Full variable domain (remainder filled in from reference TRBV13 and TRBJ1-1): AAGVIQSPRHLIKEKRETATLKCYPIPRHDTVYWYQQGPGQDPQFLISFYEKMQSDKGSIPDRFSAQQFSDYHSELNMSSLELGDSALYFCASSLDRQEAFFGQGTRLTVV.

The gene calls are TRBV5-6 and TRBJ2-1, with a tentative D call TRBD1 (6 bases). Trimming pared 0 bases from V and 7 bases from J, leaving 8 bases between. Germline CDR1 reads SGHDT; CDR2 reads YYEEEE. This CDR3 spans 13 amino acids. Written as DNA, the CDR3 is TGTGCCAGCAGCTTGGACAGGGAGAATGAGCAGTTCTTC. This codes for CASSLDRENEQFF.

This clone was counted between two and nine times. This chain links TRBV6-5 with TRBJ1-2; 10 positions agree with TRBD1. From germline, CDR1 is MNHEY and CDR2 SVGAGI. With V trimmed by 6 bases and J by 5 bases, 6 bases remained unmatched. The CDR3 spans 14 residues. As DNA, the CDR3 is TGTGCCAGCAGCCCTAGACAGGGGGCGTATGGCTACACCTTC. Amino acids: CASSPRQGAYGYTF.

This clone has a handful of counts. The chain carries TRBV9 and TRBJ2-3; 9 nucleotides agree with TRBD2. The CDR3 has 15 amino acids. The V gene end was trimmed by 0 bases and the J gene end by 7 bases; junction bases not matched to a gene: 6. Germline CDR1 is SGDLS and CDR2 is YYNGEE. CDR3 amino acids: CASSVVAGGPNTQYF. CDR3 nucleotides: TGTGCCAGCAGCGTAGTCGCGGGGGGGCCAAATACGCAGTATTTT. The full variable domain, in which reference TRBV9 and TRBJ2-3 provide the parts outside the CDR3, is DSGVTQTPKHLITATGQRVTLRCSPRSGDLSVYWYQQSLDQGLQFLIQYYNGEERAKGNILERFSAQQFPDLHSELNLSSLELGDSALYFCASSVVAGGPNTQYFGPGTRLTVL.

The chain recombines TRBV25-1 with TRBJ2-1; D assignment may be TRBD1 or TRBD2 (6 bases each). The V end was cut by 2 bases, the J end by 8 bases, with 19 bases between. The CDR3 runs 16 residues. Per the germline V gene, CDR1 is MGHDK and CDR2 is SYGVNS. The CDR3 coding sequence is TGTGCCAGCAGTGAAGGAGGGGGGAGAGGTCTCGATGAGCAGTTCTTC. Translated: CASSEGGGRGLDEQFF. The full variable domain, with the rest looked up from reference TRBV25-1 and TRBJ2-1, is EADIYQTPRYLVIGTGKKITLECSQTMGHDKMYWYQQDPGMELHLIHYSYGVNSTEKGDLSSESTVSRIRTEHFPLTLESARPSHTSQYLCASSEGGGRGLDEQFFGPGTRLTVL.

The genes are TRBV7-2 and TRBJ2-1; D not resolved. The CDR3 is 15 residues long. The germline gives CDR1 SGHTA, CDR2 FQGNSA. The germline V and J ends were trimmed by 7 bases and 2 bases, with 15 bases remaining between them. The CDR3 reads CASTRNGDPYNEQFF. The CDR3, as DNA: TGTGCCAGCACTCGTAACGGAGACCCCTACAATGAGCAGTTCTTC. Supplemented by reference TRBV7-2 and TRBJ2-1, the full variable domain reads GAGVSQSPSNKVTEKGKDVELRCDPISGHTALYWYRQSLGQGLEFLIYFQGNSAPDKSGLPSDRFSAERTGGSVSTLTIQRTQQEDSAVYLCASTRNGDPYNEQFFGPGTRLTVL.

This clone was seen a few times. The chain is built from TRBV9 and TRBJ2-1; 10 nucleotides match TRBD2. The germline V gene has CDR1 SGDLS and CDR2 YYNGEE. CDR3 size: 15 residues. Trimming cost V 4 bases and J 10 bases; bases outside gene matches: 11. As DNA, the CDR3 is TGTGCCAGCAGCATCCTAGCGGGAGCTCTTGGAGAGCAGTTCTTC. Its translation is CASSILAGALGEQFF.

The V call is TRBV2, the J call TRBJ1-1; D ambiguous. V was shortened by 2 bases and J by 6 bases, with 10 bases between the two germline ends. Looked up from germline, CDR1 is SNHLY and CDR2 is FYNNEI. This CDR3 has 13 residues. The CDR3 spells CASSEIWESEAFF. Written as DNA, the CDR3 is TGTGCCAGCAGTGAAATTTGGGAGTCTGAAGCTTTCTTT.

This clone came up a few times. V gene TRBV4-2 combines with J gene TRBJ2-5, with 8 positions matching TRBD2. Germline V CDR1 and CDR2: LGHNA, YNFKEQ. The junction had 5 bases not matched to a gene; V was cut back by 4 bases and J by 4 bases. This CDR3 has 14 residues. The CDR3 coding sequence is TGTGCCAGCAGCCCCGGGACTAGGACAGAGACCCAGTACTTC. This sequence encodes CASSPGTRTETQYF.